One TCR beta chain is described in this entry. No antigen is known for it. Base qualities are not provided; no much larger clone lies one nucleotide away. V loses 2 bases at its end and J loses 5 bases; junction bases beyond the gene matches: 11. Inclusive of the bounding cysteine and phenylalanine, the CDR3 is 16 residues long. Solely the CDR3 DNA is kept, with 48 bases framed from the first base. CDR1 KGHSH and CDR2 LQKENI are derived from the germline V gene. The record originates from a study of cytotoxic CD8 clonotypes in ibrutinib-treated CLL (dated by TCRdb to the early 2020s). Context from the whole study: The cohort included roughly 15 treatment-naive and 11 relapsed/refractory patients; about 18 were IGHV unmutated. On average, each sample had hundreds of thousands of productive templates and approximately 89,000 productive rearrangements. Every sample from remission and from progressive disease was obtained while the patients were still on ibrutinib. Response samples were taken after a median of 12 months on treatment, ranging from about 6 to 40 months. Cryopreserved peripheral blood mononuclear cells were obtained prior to treatment, at the time of response, and at either disease progression or sustained remission. Partial responses were observed in roughly 25 patients and complete responses in 2; after a median follow-up of 68 months, remission was maintained in 15 or so patients and progression was observed in approximately 12. Longitudinal samples were available for about 30% of the roughly 86 trial participants. Broad study findings and their caveats: An increase in clonality was observed at ibrutinib response, with clonality remaining stable during sustained remission and falling back toward baseline at progression. Sampling times were not matched between sustained-remission and progressing patients, and lymph node repertoires were not studied. Baseline clonality was found to be higher than that of age-matched healthy donors and was strongly correlated with circulating CD8+ T-cell counts. Public clonotypes were rare and either contracted or stayed stable during treatment, and the rise in clonality at ibrutinib response reflected the expansion of private clonotypes.

The time point label of this sample denotes: approximately 11 months on ibrutinib. For TCR beta library preparation, 1.5 to 2 micrograms of genomic DNA was extracted from cryopreserved PBMCs. Longitudinal blood samples from CLL patients receiving ibrutinib monotherapy were subjected to high-throughput TCR beta sequencing. Patients were enrolled in a phase 2 open-label single-center ibrutinib monotherapy trial. On a MiSeq, deep resolution sequencing aimed for a depth between 1 in 1 million and 1 in 200,000 T cells, with each clonotype covered approximately 9.8x on average. The immunoSEQ hsTCRB Kit was used to generate TCR beta libraries. The published analysis was carried out like this. Data were analyzed with ImmunoSEQ Data Assistant and ImmunoSEQ Analyzer, with V, D and J genes assigned per IMGT definitions. Clonality, with values ranging from 0 to 1, was calculated as one minus the normalized Shannon entropy of productive rearrangement frequencies. Only overrepresented clonotypes making up at least 0.05% of each patient's repertoire were included in the public clonotype analysis. Approximately 14 age-matched healthy donor repertoires from immuneACCESS were used as controls for clonality. TCRdb stores this immuneACCESS table with in-frame sequences only. Part of the clones is absent; in the studies checked, under half of the shortfall reflects unresolved V genes, and no reason is known for the rest. V, J and clone size were drawn from that table, and D and trimming were deduced from the DNA. Counted in this sample were roughly 40,000 clones; 60% to 80% of them appeared once. The ten largest make up 13% of the sample.

The sequence links TRBV18 to TRBJ2-7, with 8 bases matching TRBD1. The source material was PBMCs, sampled after 12 months of ibrutinib treatment. The clonotype was recovered from a human donor with chronic lymphocytic leukemia. The nucleotide sequence reads as follows: TGTGCCAGCTCACCATTGTCAGGGGGCGATCCGGACGAGCAGTACTTC. It specifies CASSPLSGGDPDEQYF.